The entry that follows covers one T cell receptor (beta chain) sequence. The data were taken from a study of blood T cells in healthy people across ages. Next came a second PCR, run for about 6 to 12 cycles, which used a sample-barcoded 5' primer along with a J-beta primer mix. TCRdb reanalysed the 5' RACE reads using MiXCR and keeps one entry per CDR3 protein. The sample has roughly 560,000 distinct CDR3 sequences, around 24% seen once; the top ten hold roughly 9%. The ends were cut back, 5 bases at V and 2 bases at J, with 10 bases in the middle. Germline loops: CDR1 LNHDA, CDR2 SQIVND (reference sequence). The CDR3 extends over 13 amino acids. These sequences were also reported in another study, on T cells of mothers and their children. From that paper: A few mothers and their six children, all healthy Caucasians, donated.

Sequencing was performed on blood. This chain links TRBV19 with TRBJ2-7; maybe TRBD1 (5 bases). The sequence was collected from a boy younger than 18 in good health. CDR3 amino acids: CASSPQVAYEQYF. The CDR3 DNA reads as TGTGCCAGTAGTCCACAGGTTGCCTACGAGCAGTACTTC.